This TCR beta chain was obtained from a study of blood T cell repertoires in COVID-19. Study-level information: Donors in the United States, Italy and Spain gave samples during acute or convalescent COVID-19. The cDNA or gDNA used as material had been derived from T cells, B-cell-depleted T cells, or PBMCs.

In the original processing: By means of reference gene primer amplification, nucleated cell counts were estimated. Generated by immunoSEQ multiplex PCR, the TCRdb table keeps only in-frame clones and is missing some. Clonal size and the V and J genes are those of that table, whereas D and trimming came from the DNA. The data show fewer than 250,000 clones, with more than 75% seen just once and about 4.4% held by the top ten. V shed 0 bases and J shed 7 bases, with 13 bases lying between them. The CDR3 has 16 residues. The V gene's germline CDR1 is SGHTA and CDR2 FQGNSA. Sequences were obtained from peripheral blood. This sequence joins TRBV7-2 and TRBJ1-6; perhaps TRBD1 as D (6 bases). The sequence derives from a human donor in a cohort sampled during active COVID-19. Written as DNA, the CDR3 is TGTGCCAGCAGCTTAGCAAGCGGACAGATAAATTCACCCCTCCACTTT. It specifies CASSLASGQINSPLHF.